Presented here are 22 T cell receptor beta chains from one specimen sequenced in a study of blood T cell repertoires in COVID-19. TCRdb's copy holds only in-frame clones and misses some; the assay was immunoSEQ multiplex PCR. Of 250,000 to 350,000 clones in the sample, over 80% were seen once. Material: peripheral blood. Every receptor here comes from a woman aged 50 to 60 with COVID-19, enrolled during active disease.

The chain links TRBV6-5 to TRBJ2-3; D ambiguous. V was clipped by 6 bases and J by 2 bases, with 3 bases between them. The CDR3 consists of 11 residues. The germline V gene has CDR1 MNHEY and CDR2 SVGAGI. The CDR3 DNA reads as TGTGCCAGCAGCCACACAGATACGCAGTATTTT. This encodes CASSHTDTQYF.

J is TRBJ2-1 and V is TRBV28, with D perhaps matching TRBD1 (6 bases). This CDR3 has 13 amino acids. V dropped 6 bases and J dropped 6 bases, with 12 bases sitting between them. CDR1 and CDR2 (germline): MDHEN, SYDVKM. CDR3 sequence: CASRKQGINEQFF. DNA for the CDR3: TGTGCCAGCAGGAAACAGGGAATCAATGAGCAGTTCTTC.

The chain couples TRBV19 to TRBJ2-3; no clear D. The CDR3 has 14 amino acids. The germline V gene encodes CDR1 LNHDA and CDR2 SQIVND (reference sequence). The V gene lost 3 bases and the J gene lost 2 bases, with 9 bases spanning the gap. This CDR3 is CASSMSVVTDTQYF. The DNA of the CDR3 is TGTGCCAGTAGTATGAGCGTTGTCACAGATACGCAGTATTTT.

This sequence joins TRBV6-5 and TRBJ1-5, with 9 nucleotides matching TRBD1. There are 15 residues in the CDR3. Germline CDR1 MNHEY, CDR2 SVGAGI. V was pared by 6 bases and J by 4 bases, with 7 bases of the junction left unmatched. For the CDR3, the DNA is TGTGCCAGCAGGGGGGACAGGGTTCTTAATCAGCCCCAGCATTTT. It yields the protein CASRGDRVLNQPQHF.

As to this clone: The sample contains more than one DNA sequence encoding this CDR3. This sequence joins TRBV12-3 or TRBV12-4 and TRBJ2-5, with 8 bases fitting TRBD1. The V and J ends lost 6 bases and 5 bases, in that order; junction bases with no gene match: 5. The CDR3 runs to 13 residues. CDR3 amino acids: CASRQGARETQYF. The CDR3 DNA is TGTGCCAGCAGGCAGGGGGCGAGGGAGACCCAGTACTTC.

CDR3 sequence reads: CASSQDTGIRADTQYF. In DNA form, the CDR3 reads TGTGCCAGCAGCCAAGATACCGGGATAAGGGCAGATACGCAGTATTTT. The J gene is TRBJ2-3, the V gene TRBV14; tentative D call: TRBD2 (5 bases). This CDR3 has 16 residues. The V and J ends lost 0 bases and 4 bases respectively, with 14 bases between them. Germline V lookup: CDR1 SGHDN, CDR2 FVKESK.

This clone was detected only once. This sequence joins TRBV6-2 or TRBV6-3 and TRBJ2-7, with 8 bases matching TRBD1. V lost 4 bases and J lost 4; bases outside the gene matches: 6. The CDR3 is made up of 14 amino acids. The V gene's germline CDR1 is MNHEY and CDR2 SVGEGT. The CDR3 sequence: CASSSGQGRYEQYF. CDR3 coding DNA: TGTGCCAGCAGTTCAGGACAGGGCCGGTACGAGCAGTACTTC.

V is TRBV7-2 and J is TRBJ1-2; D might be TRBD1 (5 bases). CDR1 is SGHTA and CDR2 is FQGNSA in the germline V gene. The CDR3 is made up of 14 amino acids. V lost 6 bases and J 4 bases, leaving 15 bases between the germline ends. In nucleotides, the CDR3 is TGTGCCAGCAGTCGGGACTCCCTGGGCTATGGCTACACCTTC. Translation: CASSRDSLGYGYTF.

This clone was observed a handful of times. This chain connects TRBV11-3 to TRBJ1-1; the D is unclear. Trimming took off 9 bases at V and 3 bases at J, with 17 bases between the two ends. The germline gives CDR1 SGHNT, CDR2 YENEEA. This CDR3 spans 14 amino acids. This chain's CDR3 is CASKRSTGHTEAFF. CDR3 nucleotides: TGTGCCAGTAAGAGGAGCACCGGTCACACTGAAGCTTTCTTT.

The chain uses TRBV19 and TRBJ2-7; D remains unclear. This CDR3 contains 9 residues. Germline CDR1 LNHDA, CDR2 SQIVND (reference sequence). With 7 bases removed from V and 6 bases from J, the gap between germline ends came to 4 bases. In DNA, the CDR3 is TGTGCCAGTATCATCGAGCAGTACTTC. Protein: CASIIEQYF.

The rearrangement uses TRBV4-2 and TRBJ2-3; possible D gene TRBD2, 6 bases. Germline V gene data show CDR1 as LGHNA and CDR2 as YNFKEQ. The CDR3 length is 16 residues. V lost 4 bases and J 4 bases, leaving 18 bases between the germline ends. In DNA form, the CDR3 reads TGTGCCAGCAGCCTCCTAGACGGGCGGGATTCAGATACGCAGTATTTT. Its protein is CASSLLDGRDSDTQYF.

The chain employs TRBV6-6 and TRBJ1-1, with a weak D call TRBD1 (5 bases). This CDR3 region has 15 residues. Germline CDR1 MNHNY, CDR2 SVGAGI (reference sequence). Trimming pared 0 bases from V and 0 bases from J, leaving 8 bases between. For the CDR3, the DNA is TGTGCCAGCAGTTACTCGGCGGGGGTGAACACTGAAGCTTTCTTT. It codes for CASSYSAGVNTEAFF.

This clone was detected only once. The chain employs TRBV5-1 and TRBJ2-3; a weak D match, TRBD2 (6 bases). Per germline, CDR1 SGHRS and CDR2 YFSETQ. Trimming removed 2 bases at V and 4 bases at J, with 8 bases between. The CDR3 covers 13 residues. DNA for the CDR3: TGCGCCAGCAGCTTCCGACTAGCAGATACGCAGTATTTT. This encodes CASSFRLADTQYF.

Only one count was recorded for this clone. The CDR3 protein is CASSSAGTVSGNTIYF. DNA for the CDR3: TGTGCCAGCAGTTCCGCCGGGACAGTCTCTGGAAACACCATATATTTT. The chain employs TRBV28 and TRBJ1-3, with 7 nucleotides matching TRBD1. Germline CDR1 is MDHEN and CDR2 is SYDVKM. The J segment lost 0 bases and the V segment lost 4 bases, leaving 6 bases of the junction unmatched. The CDR3 is 16 residues long.

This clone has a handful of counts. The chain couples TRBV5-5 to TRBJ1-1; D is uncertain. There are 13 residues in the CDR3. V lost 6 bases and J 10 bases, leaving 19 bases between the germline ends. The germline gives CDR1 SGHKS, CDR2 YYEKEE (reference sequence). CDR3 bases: TGTGCCAGCAACCTGTGGACCGGAGGCGGAGCTTTCTTT. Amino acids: CASNLWTGGGAFF.

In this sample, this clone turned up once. CDR3 in DNA: TGCGCCAGCAGCGATGGGACAGCAAACACTGAAGCTTTCTTT. It codes for CASSDGTANTEAFF. The chain is built from TRBV5-1 and TRBJ1-1, with 7 bases lining up with TRBD1. The CDR3 contains 14 residues. The V gene's germline CDR1 is SGHRS and CDR2 YFSETQ. V dropped 4 bases and J dropped 2; count of bases not matched to a gene: 5.

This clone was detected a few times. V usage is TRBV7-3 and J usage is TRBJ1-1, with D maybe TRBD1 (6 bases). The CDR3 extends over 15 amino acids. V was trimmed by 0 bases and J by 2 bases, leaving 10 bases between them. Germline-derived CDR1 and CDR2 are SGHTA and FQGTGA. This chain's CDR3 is CASSLTPTGNTEAFF. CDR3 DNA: TGTGCCAGCAGCTTAACCCCGACAGGCAACACTGAAGCTTTCTTT.

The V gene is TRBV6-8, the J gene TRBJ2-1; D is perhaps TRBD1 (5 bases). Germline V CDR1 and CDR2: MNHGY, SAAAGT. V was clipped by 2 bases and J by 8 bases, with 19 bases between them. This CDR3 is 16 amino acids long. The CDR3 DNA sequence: TGTGCCAGCAGTTACGTAGTGGTCAGGGCTCGCGATGAGCAGTTCTTC. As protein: CASSYVVVRARDEQFF.

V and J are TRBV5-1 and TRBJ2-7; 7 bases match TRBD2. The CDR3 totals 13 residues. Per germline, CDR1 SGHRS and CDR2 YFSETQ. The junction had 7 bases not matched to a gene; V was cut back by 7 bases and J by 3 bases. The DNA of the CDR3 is TGCGCCAGCCATCAGGCTAGCGGCTACGAGCAGTACTTC. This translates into CASHQASGYEQYF.

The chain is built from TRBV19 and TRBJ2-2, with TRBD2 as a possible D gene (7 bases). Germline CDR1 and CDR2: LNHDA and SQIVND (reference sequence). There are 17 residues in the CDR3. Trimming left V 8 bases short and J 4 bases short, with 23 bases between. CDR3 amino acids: CASATRLRGAITGELFF. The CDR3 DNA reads TGTGCCAGTGCCACTCGTCTTCGGGGGGCTATCACCGGGGAGCTGTTTTTT.

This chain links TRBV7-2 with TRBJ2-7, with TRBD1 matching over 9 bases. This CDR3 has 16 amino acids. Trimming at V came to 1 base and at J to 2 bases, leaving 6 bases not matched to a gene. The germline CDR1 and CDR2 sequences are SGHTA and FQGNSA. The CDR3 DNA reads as TGTGCCAGCAGCTTAGAATCCGGGACAGGGACCTACGAGCAGTACTTC. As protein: CASSLESGTGTYEQYF.

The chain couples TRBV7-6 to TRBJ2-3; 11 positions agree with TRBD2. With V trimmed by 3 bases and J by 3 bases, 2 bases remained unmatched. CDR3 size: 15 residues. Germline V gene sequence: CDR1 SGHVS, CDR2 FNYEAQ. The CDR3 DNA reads TGTGCCAGCAGCTTGATAGCGGGAGGGACAGATACGCAGTATTTT. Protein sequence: CASSLIAGGTDTQYF.